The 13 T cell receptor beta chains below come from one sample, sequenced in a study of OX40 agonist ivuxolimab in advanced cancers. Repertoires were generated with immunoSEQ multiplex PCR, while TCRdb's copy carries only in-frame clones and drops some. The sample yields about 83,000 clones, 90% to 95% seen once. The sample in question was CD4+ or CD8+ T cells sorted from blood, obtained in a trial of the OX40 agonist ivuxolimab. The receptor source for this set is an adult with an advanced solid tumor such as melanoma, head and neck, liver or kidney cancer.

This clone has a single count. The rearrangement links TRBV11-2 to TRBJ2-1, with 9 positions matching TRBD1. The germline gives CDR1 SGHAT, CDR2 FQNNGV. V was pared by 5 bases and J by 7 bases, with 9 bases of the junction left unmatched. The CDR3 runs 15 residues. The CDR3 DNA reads TGTGCCAGCAGCAAAGGCGGGACAGGGTGGAATGAGCAGTTCTTC. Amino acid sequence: CASSKGGTGWNEQFF.

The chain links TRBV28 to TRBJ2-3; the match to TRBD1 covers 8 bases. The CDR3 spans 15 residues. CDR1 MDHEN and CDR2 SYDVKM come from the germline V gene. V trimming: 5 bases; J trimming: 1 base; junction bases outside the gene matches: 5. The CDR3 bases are TGTGCCAGCAGTACAGGGGGTAGCGGCACAGATACGCAGTATTTT. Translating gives CASSTGGSGTDTQYF. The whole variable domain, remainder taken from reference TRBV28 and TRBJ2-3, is DVKVTQSSRYLVKRTGEKVFLECVQDMDHENMFWYRQDPGLGLRLIYFSYDVKMKEKGDIPEGYSVSREKKERFSLILESASTNQTSMYLCASSTGGSGTDTQYFGPGTRLTVL.

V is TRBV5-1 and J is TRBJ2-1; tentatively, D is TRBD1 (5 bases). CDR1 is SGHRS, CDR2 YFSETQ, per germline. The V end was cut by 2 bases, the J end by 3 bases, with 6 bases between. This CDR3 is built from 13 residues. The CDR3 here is CASSFDSYNEQFF. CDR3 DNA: TGCGCCAGCAGCTTCGACAGCTACAATGAGCAGTTCTTC.

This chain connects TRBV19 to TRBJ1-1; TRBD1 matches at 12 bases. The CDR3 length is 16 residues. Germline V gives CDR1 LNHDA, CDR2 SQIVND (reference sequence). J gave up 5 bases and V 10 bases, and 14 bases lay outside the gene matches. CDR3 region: CATRDRGLGSGTEAFF. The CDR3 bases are TGTGCCACCCGGGACAGGGGGCTAGGTTCTGGTACTGAAGCTTTCTTT.

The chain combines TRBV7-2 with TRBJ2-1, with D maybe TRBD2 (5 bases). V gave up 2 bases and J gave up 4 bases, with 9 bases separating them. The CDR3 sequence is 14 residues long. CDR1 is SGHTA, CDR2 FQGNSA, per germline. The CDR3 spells CASSLSQRYNEQFF. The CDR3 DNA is TGTGCCAGCAGCTTAAGCCAGCGGTACAATGAGCAGTTCTTC.

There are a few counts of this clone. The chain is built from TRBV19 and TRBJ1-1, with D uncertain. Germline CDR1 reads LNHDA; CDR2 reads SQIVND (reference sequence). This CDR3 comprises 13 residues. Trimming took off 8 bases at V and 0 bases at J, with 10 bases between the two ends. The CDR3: CASRSGVNTEAFF. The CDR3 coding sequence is TGTGCCAGTCGATCCGGGGTGAACACTGAAGCTTTCTTT.

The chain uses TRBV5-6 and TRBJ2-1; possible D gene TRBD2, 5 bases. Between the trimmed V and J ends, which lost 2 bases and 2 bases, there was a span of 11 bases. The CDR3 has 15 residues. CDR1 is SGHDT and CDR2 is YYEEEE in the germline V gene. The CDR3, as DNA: TGTGCCAGCAGCTTCTTCGGACTGGCCTACAATGAGCAGTTCTTC. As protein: CASSFFGLAYNEQFF.

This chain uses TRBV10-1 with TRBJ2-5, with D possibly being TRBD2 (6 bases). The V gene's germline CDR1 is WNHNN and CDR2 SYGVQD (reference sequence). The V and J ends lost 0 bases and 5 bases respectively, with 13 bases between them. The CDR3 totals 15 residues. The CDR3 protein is CASSESTGAGETQYF. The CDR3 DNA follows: TGCGCCAGCAGTGAGTCGACGGGAGCAGGGGAGACCCAGTACTTC.

CDR3 nucleotides: TGTGCCAGCAGTTTTCTGGCAGGGGCAATAACAGATACGCAGTATTTT. As protein: CASSFLAGAITDTQYF. V is TRBV28 and J is TRBJ2-3, with D maybe TRBD1 (6 bases). The V end lost 3 bases, the J end lost 3 bases, and 16 bases lay between the germline ends. The CDR3 has 16 amino acids. Germline assignment: CDR1 MDHEN and CDR2 SYDVKM. Variable domain in full (rest from reference TRBV28 and TRBJ2-3): DVKVTQSSRYLVKRTGEKVFLECVQDMDHENMFWYRQDPGLGLRLIYFSYDVKMKEKGDIPEGYSVSREKKERFSLILESASTNQTSMYLCASSFLAGAITDTQYFGPGTRLTVL.

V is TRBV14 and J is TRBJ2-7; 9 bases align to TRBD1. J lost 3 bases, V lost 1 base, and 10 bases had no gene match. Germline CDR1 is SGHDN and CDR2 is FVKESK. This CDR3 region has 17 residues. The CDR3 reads CASSQGLGTGRFYEQYF. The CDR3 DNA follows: TGTGCCAGCAGCCAAGGACTAGGGACAGGGCGATTCTACGAGCAGTACTTC.

This CDR3 is CASTVSRSDTQYF. The CDR3 coding sequence is TGTGCCAGCACCGTAAGCAGATCAGATACGCAGTATTTT. The rearrangement uses TRBV7-2 and TRBJ2-3; D not resolved. This CDR3 is built from 13 residues. Between the trimmed V and J ends, which lost 7 bases and 4 bases, there was a span of 12 bases. Germline CDR1 is SGHTA and CDR2 is FQGNSA.

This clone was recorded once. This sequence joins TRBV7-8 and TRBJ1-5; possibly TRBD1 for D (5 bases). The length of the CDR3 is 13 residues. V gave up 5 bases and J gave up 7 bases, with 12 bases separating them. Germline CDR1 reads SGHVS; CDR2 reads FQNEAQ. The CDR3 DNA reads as TGTGCCAGCAGCCTTGGGACCGAGCAGCCCCAGCATTTT. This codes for CASSLGTEQPQHF.

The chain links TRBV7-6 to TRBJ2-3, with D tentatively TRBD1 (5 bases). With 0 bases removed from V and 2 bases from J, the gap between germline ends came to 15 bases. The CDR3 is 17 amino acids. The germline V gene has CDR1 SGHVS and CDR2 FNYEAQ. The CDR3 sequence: CASSLAQGASFTDTQYF. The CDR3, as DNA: TGTGCCAGCAGCTTAGCGCAAGGGGCTAGTTTCACAGATACGCAGTATTTT.